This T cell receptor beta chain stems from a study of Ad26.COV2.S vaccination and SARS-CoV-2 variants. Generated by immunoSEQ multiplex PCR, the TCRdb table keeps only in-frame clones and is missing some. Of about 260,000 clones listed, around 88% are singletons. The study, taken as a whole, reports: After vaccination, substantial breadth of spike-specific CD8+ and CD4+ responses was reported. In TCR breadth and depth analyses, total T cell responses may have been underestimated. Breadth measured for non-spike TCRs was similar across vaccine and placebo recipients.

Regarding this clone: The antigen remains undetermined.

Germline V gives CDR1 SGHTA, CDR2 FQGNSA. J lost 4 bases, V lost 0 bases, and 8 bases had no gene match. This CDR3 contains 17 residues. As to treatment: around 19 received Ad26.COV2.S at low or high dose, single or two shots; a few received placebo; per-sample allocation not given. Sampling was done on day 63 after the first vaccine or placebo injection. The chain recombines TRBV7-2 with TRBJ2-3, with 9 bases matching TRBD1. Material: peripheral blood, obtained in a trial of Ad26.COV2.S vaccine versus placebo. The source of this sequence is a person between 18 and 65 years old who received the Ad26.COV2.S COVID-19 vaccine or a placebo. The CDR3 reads CASSLALTGGGSDTQYF. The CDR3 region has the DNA TGTGCCAGCAGCTTAGCCCTTACAGGGGGCGGATCAGATACGCAGTATTTT.